This T cell receptor beta chain comes out of a study of chemoradiotherapy in HPV16-positive cancers. Over chemoradiotherapy, repertoires were sampled more than once. The CDR3 has 11 amino acids. Sequencing used immunoSEQ multiplex PCR; TCRdb keeps in-frame clones, though not all of them. There are thousands of clones in the sample; over 65% occur only once, and roughly 17% lies in the top ten. This specimen consisted of tumor tissue, obtained from a patient who underwent chemoradiotherapy. The receptor comes from a human donor with HPV-associated anogenital cancer. V is TRBV12-2 and J is TRBJ2-7; TRBD2 is taken as the D call from the table, unchecked against the DNA. TRBV12-2 is a known pseudogene. The CDR3 DNA is TGTGCAAGTCGCCCTAAATACGAGCAGTACTTC. Translated, it gives CASRPKYEQYF.